This T cell receptor (beta chain) comes out of a study of cytomegalovirus exposure and HLA in healthy donors. Primers included in the PCR were 60 Vbeta and 13 Jbeta primers. Only in-frame clones appear in the TCRdb table, and some are missing; sequencing was by immunoSEQ multiplex PCR. The data contain 55,000 to 80,000 clones, approximately 82% of them singletons. The CDR3 spans 16 residues. With 5 bases clipped from V and 8 bases from J, the junction kept 13 bases outside the gene matches. CDR1 and CDR2 (germline): SGHTA, FQGNSA. The J gene is TRBJ2-1, the V gene TRBV7-2; TRBD1 aligns across 9 bases. The sample consisted of PBMCs. The source is a man aged 18 to 30 in good health and CMV-seronegative. The CDR3 here is CASSDRTGVRYDEQFF. The CDR3 region has the DNA TGTGCCAGCAGCGACCGGACAGGGGTTCGTTATGATGAGCAGTTCTTC.